These 28 T cell receptor beta chains were sequenced from one sample in a study of cytomegalovirus exposure and HLA in healthy donors. 13 Jbeta primers and 60 Vbeta primers were used for the PCR. The data were produced by immunoSEQ multiplex PCR, yet TCRdb's version contains in-frame clones alone and is incomplete. The table has about 150,000 clones, over 8% seen once. Material: PBMCs. These receptors all come from a male donor in good health and CMV-seronegative.

This chain uses TRBV5-1 with TRBJ2-3, with TRBD2 identical over 12 bases. J lost 0 bases, V lost 0 bases, and 2 bases had no gene match. Germline V gene sequence: CDR1 SGHRS, CDR2 YFSETQ. The length of the CDR3 is 17 residues. Written as DNA, the CDR3 is TGCGCCAGCAGCTTGGGGACTAGCGGGAAGAGCACAGATACGCAGTATTTT. This encodes CASSLGTSGKSTDTQYF.

The J gene is TRBJ1-5, the V gene TRBV5-6; weak D call: TRBD1 (6 bases). V dropped 2 bases and J dropped 0 bases, with 12 bases sitting between them. Germline values: CDR1 SGHDT, CDR2 YYEEEE. The CDR3 is made up of 16 amino acids. The CDR3 spells CASSLRTAVSNQPQHF. The CDR3 DNA sequence: TGTGCCAGCAGCTTAAGGACAGCCGTTAGCAATCAGCCCCAGCATTTT.

Only a few counts were recorded for this clone. The chain employs TRBV30 and TRBJ2-5; TRBD2 aligns across 8 bases. Germline CDR1 reads GTSNPN; CDR2 reads SVGIG (reference sequence). V gave up 1 base and J gave up 2 bases; unmatched junction bases: 0. The CDR3 spans 13 residues. CDR3 sequence reads: CAWSGLAQETQYF. The CDR3, as DNA: TGTGCCTGGAGTGGACTAGCGCAAGAGACCCAGTACTTC.

This chain connects TRBV27 to TRBJ2-7; 9 bases are shared with TRBD1. Per the germline V gene, CDR1 is MNHEY and CDR2 is SMNVEV (reference sequence). The V and J ends lost 6 bases and 6 bases, in that order; junction bases with no gene match: 6. The CDR3 totals 13 residues. CDR3: CASSWDREGEQYF. The CDR3 coding sequence is TGTGCCAGCAGCTGGGACAGGGAAGGCGAGCAGTACTTC.

This clone was seen a few times. The chain joins TRBV19 to TRBJ1-5; D uncertain. Germline V CDR1 and CDR2: LNHDA, SQIVND (reference sequence). This CDR3 is 12 amino acids long. V was shortened by 4 bases and J by 10 bases, with 11 bases between the two germline ends. Written as DNA, the CDR3 is TGTGCCAGTAGTAAGGAACGGGATCCCCAGCATTTT. Protein product: CASSKERDPQHF.

The chain couples TRBV9 to TRBJ2-1; 9 bases match TRBD1. The V gene's germline CDR1 is SGDLS and CDR2 YYNGEE. The CDR3 is made up of 14 amino acids. The junction had 4 bases not matched to a gene; V was cut back by 4 bases and J by 5 bases. Written as DNA, the CDR3 is TGTGCCAGCAGCCTGGGACAGGGAAACAATGAGCAGTTCTTC. Amino acid sequence: CASSLGQGNNEQFF.

This clone was observed a handful of times. Here the CDR3 reads CASSVALGQGEKLFF. CDR3 bases: TGTGCCAGCAGCGTAGCTTTGGGACAGGGAGAAAAACTGTTTTTT. The rearrangement uses TRBV9 and TRBJ1-4; 9 positions agree with TRBD1. The germline V gene has CDR1 SGDLS and CDR2 YYNGEE. Trimming removed 0 bases from V and 8 bases from J; junction bases left unmatched: 5. The CDR3 loop spans 15 amino acids.

This clone was observed a few times. V usage is TRBV19 and J usage is TRBJ1-1, with D hard to call. V was shortened by 6 bases and J by 1 base, with 6 bases between the two germline ends. Germline loops: CDR1 LNHDA, CDR2 SQIVND (reference sequence). The CDR3 totals 12 residues. The CDR3 DNA is TGTGCCAGTAGGGAGACGAACACTGAAGCTTTCTTT. This codes for CASRETNTEAFF.

J is TRBJ2-2 and V is TRBV4-3, with 7 bases that match TRBD1. The length of the CDR3 is 15 residues. Germline V CDR1 and CDR2: LGHNA, YSLEER. Trimming at V came to 1 base and at J to 6 bases, leaving 5 bases not matched to a gene. The CDR3 DNA is TGCGCCAGCAGCCAAGGACAGGGATACGCCGGGGAGCTGTTTTTT. This gives the protein CASSQGQGYAGELFF.

This clone was counted only a few times. The chain couples TRBV7-8 to TRBJ2-1; 14 positions agree with TRBD2. Trimming at V came to 5 bases and at J to 2 bases, leaving 8 bases not matched to a gene. Germline V gene data show CDR1 as SGHVS and CDR2 as FQNEAQ. The CDR3 runs to 18 residues. CDR3 coding DNA: TGTGCCAGCAGCCCCGGACTAGCGGGGGGCCCAACCTACAATGAGCAGTTCTTC. Protein product: CASSPGLAGGPTYNEQFF.

The chain has TRBV19 and TRBJ1-4, with D possibly TRBD1 on 6 matching bases. This CDR3 has 15 amino acids. In germline, CDR1 is LNHDA, CDR2 SQIVND (reference sequence). The V end was cut by 5 bases, the J end by 5 bases, with 15 bases between. The CDR3 reads CASSPVGGHNEKLFF. The CDR3 DNA sequence: TGTGCCAGTAGTCCGGTGGGGGGGCACAATGAAAAACTGTTTTTT.

The genes are TRBV2 and TRBJ2-2; TRBD1 matches 8 bases. Germline CDR1 reads SNHLY; CDR2 reads FYNNEI. V lost 3 bases, J lost 13 bases, and 13 bases stayed unmatched. The CDR3 consists of 15 residues. CDR3: CASSDETGAPILLFF. CDR3 coding DNA: TGTGCCAGCAGTGACGAGACAGGGGCCCCAATTTTGCTGTTTTTT.

This clone was seen a handful of times. This rearrangement joins TRBV5-1 to TRBJ2-6, with a tentative D call TRBD2 (6 bases). Germline values: CDR1 SGHRS, CDR2 YFSETQ. The V gene lost 1 base and the J gene lost 2 bases, with 10 bases spanning the gap. This CDR3 is 16 amino acids long. This CDR3 is CASSLSGVAGANVLTF. CDR3 nucleotide sequence: TGCGCCAGCAGCTTGTCGGGGGTGGCTGGGGCCAACGTCCTGACTTTC.

There are a few counts of this clone. The chain joins TRBV6-1 to TRBJ2-6, with D unresolved. V lost 1 base, J lost 1 base, and 5 bases lay in between. The CDR3 loop spans 15 amino acids. CDR1 is MNHNS and CDR2 is SASEGT in the germline V gene. The CDR3 loop is CASSEVGSGANVLTF. The CDR3 DNA is TGTGCCAGCAGTGAAGTCGGTTCTGGGGCCAACGTCCTGACTTTC.

The chain combines TRBV7-9 with TRBJ1-6, with TRBD1 matching 9 bases. V trimming: 2 bases; J trimming: 10 bases; junction bases outside the gene matches: 3. Germline V gene sequence: CDR1 SEHNR, CDR2 FQNEAQ (reference sequence). The CDR3 loop spans 14 amino acids. The CDR3 nucleotides are TGTGCCAGCAGCTTAAGGGACAGGGCATCACCCCTCCACTTT. Translation: CASSLRDRASPLHF.

There are a few counts of this clone. The chain carries TRBV7-2 and TRBJ2-1; perhaps TRBD1 as D (6 bases). The V end was cut by 8 bases, the J end by 1 base, with 9 bases between. CDR1 SGHTA and CDR2 FQGNSA come from the germline V gene. The CDR3 spans 13 residues. Here the CDR3 reads CASSDSSYNEQFF. The CDR3 bases are TGTGCCAGCTCGGACAGTTCCTACAATGAGCAGTTCTTC.

The gene calls are TRBV18 and TRBJ1-1, with D uncertain. Trimming pared 1 base from V and 6 bases from J, leaving 9 bases between. The CDR3 contains 13 residues. Germline CDR1 is KGHSH and CDR2 is LQKENI. Here the CDR3 reads CASSPQVGAEAFF. In nucleotides, the CDR3 is TGTGCCAGCTCACCACAGGTCGGGGCTGAAGCTTTCTTT. Full variable domain (remainder filled in from reference TRBV18 and TRBJ1-1): NAGVMQNPRHLVRRRGQEARLRCSPMKGHSHVYWYRQLPEEGLKFMVYLQKENIIDESGMPKERFSAEFPKEGPSILRIQQVVRGDSAAYFCASSPQVGAEAFFGQGTRLTVV.

The gene calls are TRBV4-1 and TRBJ1-1, with TRBD1 as a possible D gene (5 bases). The CDR3 consists of 15 residues. CDR1 MGHRA and CDR2 YSYEKL come from the germline V gene. Deletions cut 3 bases from V and 1 base from J, with 12 bases between. The CDR3 loop reads CASSHEDRKNTEAFF. In DNA, the CDR3 is TGCGCCAGCAGCCATGAAGACAGAAAGAACACTGAAGCTTTCTTT.

The sample holds a few counts of this clone. The chain uses TRBV28 and TRBJ2-3; D may be TRBD1 (6 bases). Trimming took 5 bases from V and 0 from J, leaving 21 bases between them. Germline V gene data show CDR1 as MDHEN and CDR2 as SYDVKM. This CDR3 region has 18 residues. The CDR3, as DNA: TGTGCCAGCAGTCCTTACCCGCGACTGGGGGCTAGCACAGATACGCAGTATTTT. It yields the protein CASSPYPRLGASTDTQYF.

The chain uses TRBV27 and TRBJ2-5; the D gene is possibly TRBD2 (5 bases). Germline CDR1 reads MNHEY; CDR2 reads SMNVEV (reference sequence). The CDR3 has 17 amino acids. V lost 5 bases, J lost 2 bases, and 21 bases lay in between. CDR3 loop: CASSPSRLASRQETQYF. The CDR3 coding sequence is TGTGCCAGCAGTCCAAGTCGGTTAGCGAGTAGACAAGAGACCCAGTACTTC.

This clone was recorded a few times. The chain is built from TRBV7-6 and TRBJ2-7, with 7 bases lining up with TRBD1. The CDR3 has 14 amino acids. The V gene end was trimmed by 3 bases and the J gene end by 3 bases; junction bases not matched to a gene: 5. Germline V gene lookup returns CDR1 SGHVS and CDR2 FNYEAQ. CDR3 DNA: TGTGCCAGCAGCTTTACAGGGGATATCTACGAGCAGTACTTC. Amino acids: CASSFTGDIYEQYF.

The CDR3 protein is CATLAGTGENNEQFF. CDR3 in DNA: TGTGCCACCCTCGCGGGAACGGGAGAGAACAATGAGCAGTTCTTC. This chain joins TRBV10-3 and TRBJ2-1; tentative D call: TRBD2 (6 bases). V lost 10 bases and J 5 bases, leaving 21 bases between the germline ends. The CDR3 is made up of 15 amino acids. Germline CDR1 ENHRY, CDR2 SYGVKD.

The genes are TRBV25-1 and TRBJ2-7, with D maybe TRBD1 (5 bases). Per germline, CDR1 MGHDK and CDR2 SYGVNS. V was clipped by 4 bases and J by 4 bases, with 17 bases between them. The CDR3 contains 15 residues. The CDR3 bases are TGTGCCAGCAGTGGTTCAGGGTCGCTTTCTTACGAGCAGTACTTC. Residues: CASSGSGSLSYEQYF.

The chain employs TRBV9 and TRBJ2-7; 7 bases match TRBD1. V shed 0 bases, J shed 5 bases, and the junction held 5 bases outside the gene matches. The germline CDR1 and CDR2 sequences are SGDLS and YYNGEE. The CDR3 contains 14 residues. This CDR3 reads CASSVGQGGDEQYF. Written as DNA, the CDR3 is TGTGCCAGCAGCGTAGGACAGGGTGGCGACGAGCAGTACTTC.

V is TRBV19 and J is TRBJ2-7; 11 nucleotides line up with TRBD1. This CDR3 region has 15 residues. CDR1 LNHDA and CDR2 SQIVND come from the germline V gene (reference sequence). V trimming: 5 bases; J trimming: 2 bases; junction bases outside the gene matches: 5. The CDR3 DNA reads as TGTGCCAGTAGTGGCTGGGACAGGGGGGCCTACGAGCAGTACTTC. Amino acid sequence: CASSGWDRGAYEQYF.

V and J are TRBV4-1 and TRBJ2-7, with D unclear. This CDR3 has 14 amino acids. The germline V gene encodes CDR1 MGHRA and CDR2 YSYEKL. V was shortened by 1 base and J by 0 bases, with 7 bases between the two germline ends. The CDR3 here is CASSQVYSSYEQYF. The DNA for the CDR3 is TGCGCCAGCAGCCAAGTCTACAGCTCCTACGAGCAGTACTTC.

The chain couples TRBV28 to TRBJ2-7; tentatively, D is TRBD2 (6 bases). Trimming shortened V by 5 bases and J by 7 bases, and 18 bases separated the two germline ends. Germline V lookup: CDR1 MDHEN, CDR2 SYDVKM. The CDR3 is made up of 14 amino acids. The CDR3 nucleotides are TGTGCCAGCAGTCACGGGACTTCCCCTCGGGAGCAGTACTTC. Its protein product is CASSHGTSPREQYF.

The chain combines TRBV30 with TRBJ1-2, with a tentative D call TRBD1 (5 bases). The germline gives CDR1 GTSNPN, CDR2 SVGIG (reference sequence). The CDR3 covers 12 residues. The V end was cut by 0 bases, the J end by 7 bases, with 9 bases between. CDR3 protein: CAWSVRQTGYTF. The CDR3 region has the DNA TGTGCCTGGAGTGTACGACAGACTGGCTACACCTTC.